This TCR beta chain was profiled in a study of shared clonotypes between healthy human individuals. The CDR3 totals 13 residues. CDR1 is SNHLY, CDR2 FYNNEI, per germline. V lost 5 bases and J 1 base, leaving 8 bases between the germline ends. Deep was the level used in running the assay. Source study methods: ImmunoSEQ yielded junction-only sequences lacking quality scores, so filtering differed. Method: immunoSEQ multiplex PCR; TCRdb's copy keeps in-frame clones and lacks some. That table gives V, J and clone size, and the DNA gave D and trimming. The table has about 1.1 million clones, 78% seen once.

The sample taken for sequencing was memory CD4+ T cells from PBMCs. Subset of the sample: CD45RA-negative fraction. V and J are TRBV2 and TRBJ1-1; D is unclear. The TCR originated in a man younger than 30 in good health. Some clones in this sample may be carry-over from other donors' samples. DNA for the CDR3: TGTGCCAGCAGTCAGGCCCAGAACACTGAAGCTTTCTTT. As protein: CASSQAQNTEAFF.